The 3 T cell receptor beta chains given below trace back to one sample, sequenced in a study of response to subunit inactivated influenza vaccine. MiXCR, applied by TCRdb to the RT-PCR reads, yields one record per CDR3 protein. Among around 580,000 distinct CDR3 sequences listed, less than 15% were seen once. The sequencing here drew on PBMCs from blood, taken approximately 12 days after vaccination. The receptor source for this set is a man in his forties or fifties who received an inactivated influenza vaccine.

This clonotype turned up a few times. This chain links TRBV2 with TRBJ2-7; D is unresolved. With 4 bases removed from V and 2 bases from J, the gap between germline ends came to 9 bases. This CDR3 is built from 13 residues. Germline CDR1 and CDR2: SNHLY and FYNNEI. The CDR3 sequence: CASSASATYEQYF. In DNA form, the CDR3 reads TGTGCCAGCAGTGCATCGGCAACCTACGAGCAGTACTTC.

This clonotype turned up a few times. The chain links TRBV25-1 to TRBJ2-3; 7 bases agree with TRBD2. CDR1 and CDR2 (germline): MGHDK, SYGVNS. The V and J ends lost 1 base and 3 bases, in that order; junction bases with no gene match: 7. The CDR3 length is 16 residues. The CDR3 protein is CASSEFGLDITDTQYF. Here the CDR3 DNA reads TGTGCCAGCAGTGAATTTGGACTAGATATAACAGATACGCAGTATTTT.

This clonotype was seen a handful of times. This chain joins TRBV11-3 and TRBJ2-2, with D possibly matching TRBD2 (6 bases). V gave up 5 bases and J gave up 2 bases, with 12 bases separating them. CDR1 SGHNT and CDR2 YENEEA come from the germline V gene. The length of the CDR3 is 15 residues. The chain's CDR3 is CASSQRGLNTGELFF. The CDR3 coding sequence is TGTGCCAGCAGCCAAAGGGGACTTAACACCGGGGAGCTGTTTTTT.